Below are 22 T cell receptor beta chains sequenced from a single sample in a study of T cell responses to AZD1222 COVID-19 vaccine. The protocol was immunoSEQ multiplex PCR, while the TCRdb copy is restricted to in-frame clones and leaves out a portion. The repertoire holds around 160,000 clones, with 75% to 90% as singletons. Material: peripheral blood, obtained on day 0 of MenACWY control vaccination. The receptors shown here come from an adult in good health.

The chain recombines TRBV6-5 with TRBJ1-5; D may be TRBD1 (5 bases). The CDR3 is made up of 14 amino acids. V lost 0 bases and J lost 9, with 12 bases in between. From germline, CDR1 is MNHEY and CDR2 SVGAGI. This CDR3 reads CASSYSQGSGPQHF. Written as DNA, the CDR3 is TGTGCCAGCAGTTACTCCCAGGGTTCAGGGCCCCAGCATTTT.

In the case of this clone: One end of the junction does not line up with germline, which may come from a read error. The genes are TRBV6-4 and TRBJ2-1; TRBD2 matches 11 bases. This CDR3 region has 16 residues. Germline-derived CDR1 and CDR2 are MRHNA and SNTAGT. CDR3 protein: CASSYSLTSGGNEQFF. The CDR3 DNA follows: TGTGCCAGCAGTTACTCACTAACTAGCGGGGGCAATGAGCAGTTCTTC.

This chain joins TRBV5-1 and TRBJ2-5; 13 bases are shared with TRBD2. Unmatched junction bases numbered 4, after V lost 3 bases and J lost 5 bases. CDR3 length: 15 amino acids. CDR1 is SGHRS, CDR2 YFSETQ, per germline. For the CDR3, the DNA is TGCGCCAGCAGCTCGACTAGCGGGGGGTCGGAGACCCAGTACTTC. Encoded protein: CASSSTSGGSETQYF.

V is TRBV5-8 and J is TRBJ1-1, with 9 bases matching TRBD1. CDR1 and CDR2 from the germline V gene are SGHTS and YDEGEE. The V segment lost 9 bases and the J segment 3 bases; nucleotides outside the gene matches: 9. This CDR3 spans 14 amino acids. The CDR3 region has the DNA TGTGCCATATTAAAGGGACAGGGATACACTGAAGCTTTCTTT. Protein sequence: CAILKGQGYTEAFF.

The V gene is TRBV19, the J gene TRBJ1-1, with D possibly matching TRBD1 (6 bases). The length of the CDR3 is 14 residues. V lost 7 bases and J 4 bases, leaving 16 bases between the germline ends. The germline V gene encodes CDR1 LNHDA and CDR2 SQIVND (reference sequence). The CDR3 region is CASIAKVGGTEAFF. CDR3 nucleotides: TGTGCCAGTATCGCAAAGGTAGGGGGCACTGAAGCTTTCTTT.

V and J are TRBV28 and TRBJ2-7, with unresolved D. The CDR3 consists of 12 residues. Germline loops: CDR1 MDHEN, CDR2 SYDVKM. Trimming took off 8 bases at V and 5 bases at J, with 13 bases between the two ends. The DNA for the CDR3 is TGTGCCAGCGCCAAAAGGGTGAACGAGCAGTACGTC. Residues: CASAKRVNEQYV.

The chain is built from TRBV10-1 and TRBJ2-5; weak D call: TRBD2 (6 bases). Trimming took off 6 bases at V and 4 bases at J, with 12 bases between the two ends. Germline V gene data show CDR1 as WNHNN and CDR2 as SYGVQD (reference sequence). The CDR3 is made up of 13 amino acids. The CDR3 protein is CASSRDWTETQYF. CDR3 in DNA: TGCGCCAGCAGCCGGGACTGGACAGAGACCCAGTACTTC.

The chain is built from TRBV3-1 (or the pseudogene TRBV3-2) and TRBJ2-7; TRBD1 aligns across 7 bases. The germline gives CDR1 LGHDT, CDR2 YNNKEL (reference sequence). This CDR3 has 14 residues. V shed 6 bases and J 4 bases; nucleotides not matched to a gene: 9. The DNA for the CDR3 is TGTGCCAGCAGGGGATCAGGGGGTCGGTACGAGCAGTACTTC. This sequence encodes CASRGSGGRYEQYF.

This clone was observed a handful of times. The chain uses TRBV27 and TRBJ1-1, with D possibly being TRBD1 (6 bases). CDR3 length: 15 amino acids. Germline V gene sequence: CDR1 MNHEY, CDR2 SMNVEV (reference sequence). Between the trimmed V and J ends, which lost 5 bases and 1 base, there was a span of 14 bases. The CDR3 region is CASSLPGQTNTEAFF. CDR3 in DNA: TGTGCCAGCAGTCTCCCAGGACAGACGAACACTGAAGCTTTCTTT.

The rearrangement uses TRBV6-2 or TRBV6-3 and TRBJ2-2; no reliable D call. Germline V CDR1 and CDR2: MNHEY, SVGEGT. Between the trimmed V and J ends, which lost 6 bases and 2 bases, there was a span of 10 bases. The CDR3 sequence is 14 residues long. The CDR3 loop reads CASRYSHNTGELFF. In DNA form, the CDR3 reads TGTGCCAGCAGATACAGTCACAACACCGGGGAGCTGTTTTTT.

The J gene is TRBJ2-1, the V gene TRBV3-1 (or the pseudogene TRBV3-2); 10 bases are shared with TRBD2. V gave up 6 bases and J gave up 4 bases; unmatched junction bases: 3. The CDR3 covers 14 residues. CDR1 and CDR2 (germline): LGHDT, YNNKEL (reference sequence). DNA for the CDR3: TGTGCCAGCAGGAGCGGGGGGGTATACAATGAGCAGTTCTTC. As protein: CASRSGGVYNEQFF.

The V call is TRBV2, the J call TRBJ2-1, with D maybe TRBD1 (7 bases). In germline, CDR1 is SNHLY, CDR2 FYNNEI. The length of the CDR3 is 15 residues. Trimming pared 8 bases from V and 4 bases from J, leaving 18 bases between. The DNA for the CDR3 is TGTGCCAGCGGTTTACAGGGGACTCTTTACAATGAGCAGTTCTTC. Protein product: CASGLQGTLYNEQFF.

The chain has TRBV3-1 (or the pseudogene TRBV3-2) and TRBJ1-5; D is uncertain. V was cut by 1 base and J by 4 bases, with 8 bases left in between. The CDR3 is 14 residues long. CDR1 and CDR2 (germline): LGHDT, YNNKEL (reference sequence). The DNA of the CDR3 is TGTGCCAGCAGCCAAGCGGGGTTGAATCAGCCCCAGCATTTT. Amino acids: CASSQAGLNQPQHF.

This clone has only one observation. V gene TRBV11-1 combines with J gene TRBJ2-5; a possible D gene is TRBD1 (6 bases). The CDR3 is 14 amino acids. The V end lost 5 bases, the J end lost 5 bases, and 15 bases lay between the germline ends. Germline V CDR1 and CDR2: SGHAT, FQDESV (reference sequence). The CDR3 is CASSTQVGAETQYF. The CDR3 DNA follows: TGTGCCAGCAGCACCCAGGTGGGGGCTGAGACCCAGTACTTC.

The chain uses TRBV10-3 and TRBJ2-1, with 9 bases matching TRBD2. The V gene's germline CDR1 is ENHRY and CDR2 SYGVKD. Trimming took 4 bases from V and 3 from J; bases not matched to a gene: 7. The CDR3 is made up of 16 amino acids. In DNA form, the CDR3 reads TGTGCCATCAGTGCGGGGAGTAGCGGGGGCTACAATGAGCAGTTCTTC. It translates to CAISAGSSGGYNEQFF.

J is TRBJ1-2 and V is TRBV9; a possible D gene is TRBD1 (5 bases). The V and J ends lost 3 bases and 4 bases respectively, with 10 bases between them. Germline CDR1 is SGDLS and CDR2 is YYNGEE. CDR3 size: 13 residues. The CDR3 region is CASSEGAGYGYTF. Written as DNA, the CDR3 is TGTGCCAGCAGCGAAGGGGCGGGCTATGGCTACACCTTC.

Details on this clone: The sample has other DNA sequences that encode this CDR3 too. The DNA for the CDR3 is TGCAGTGCTAGTTTGGTAGATACGCAGTATTTT. This encodes CSASLVDTQYF. The gene calls are TRBV20-1 and TRBJ2-3, with no clear D. The V end was cut by 3 bases, the J end by 5 bases, with 6 bases between. This CDR3 has 11 amino acids. Germline CDR1 reads DFQATT; CDR2 reads SNEGSKA (reference sequence).

The chain combines TRBV9 with TRBJ1-6, with TRBD1 as a possible D gene (5 bases). CDR1 is SGDLS and CDR2 is YYNGEE in the germline V gene. The length of the CDR3 is 15 residues. V dropped 0 bases and J dropped 9 bases, with 13 bases sitting between them. CDR3 nucleotide sequence: TGTGCCAGCAGCGTAGGTGGGAGGGACGGTTCACCCCTCCACTTT. Amino acids: CASSVGGRDGSPLHF.

The DNA of the CDR3 is TGTGCCAGCAGCGCCTCGACGGCAGATAATTCACCCCTCCACTTT. Translating gives CASSASTADNSPLHF. The genes are TRBV9 and TRBJ1-6; D not certain. V shed 3 bases and J shed 5 bases, with 12 bases lying between them. This CDR3 comprises 15 residues. Germline V gene data show CDR1 as SGDLS and CDR2 as YYNGEE.

The rearrangement joins TRBV7-3 to TRBJ2-3, with 13 bases aligning to TRBD2. In germline, CDR1 is SGHTA, CDR2 FQGTGA. The V and J ends lost 2 bases and 5 bases, in that order; junction bases with no gene match: 4. The CDR3 consists of 16 residues. The CDR3 coding sequence is TGTGCCAGCAGCTTAGGGACTAGCGGGGTAGGAGATACGCAGTATTTT. Translated, it gives CASSLGTSGVGDTQYF. Full variable domain (rest looked up from reference TRBV7-3 and TRBJ2-3): GAGVSQTPSNKVTEKGKYVELRCDPISGHTALYWYRQSLGQGPEFLIYFQGTGAADDSGLPNDRFFAVRPEGSVSTLKIQRTERGDSAVYLCASSLGTSGVGDTQYFGPGTRLTVL.

The rearrangement uses TRBV7-9 and TRBJ2-5; TRBD2 matches at 12 bases. The V and J ends lost 6 bases and 4 bases, in that order; junction bases with no gene match: 6. The CDR3 loop spans 15 amino acids. Germline-derived CDR1 and CDR2 are SEHNR and FQNEAQ (reference sequence). The DNA for the CDR3 is TGTGCCAGCAGGGAGGGACTAGCGGGTGGAGAGACCCAGTACTTC. It is translated as CASREGLAGGETQYF. Full variable domain (missing parts from reference TRBV7-9 and TRBJ2-5): DTGVSQNPRHKITKRGQNVTFRCDPISEHNRLYWYRQTLGQGPEFLTYFQNEAQLEKSRLLSDRFSAERPKGSFSTLEIQRTEQGDSAMYLCASREGLAGGETQYFGPGTRLLVL.

The chain couples TRBV9 to TRBJ1-1; D may be TRBD1 (5 bases). This CDR3 spans 15 amino acids. The V and J ends lost 0 bases and 1 base respectively, with 10 bases between them. Germline-derived CDR1 and CDR2 are SGDLS and YYNGEE. The CDR3 bases are TGTGCCAGCAGCGTAGGGGGCAGGCGGAACACTGAAGCTTTCTTT. It translates to CASSVGGRRNTEAFF.